Below are 27 T cell receptor beta chains sequenced from a single sample in a study of spatial heterogeneity in lung cancer. TCRdb reprocessed the 5' RACE reads with MiXCR, giving one entry per CDR3 protein. The repertoire holds 11,000 or so distinct CDR3 sequences, with roughly 3.6% as singletons. As for time point: sample taken at primary tumor resection. TCRs were sequenced from unsorted whole RNA of tumor, nontumor lung or PBMC. The sequences come from PBMCs, collected at surgery. The receptors were sampled from a female donor with early-stage non-small cell lung cancer.

The table lists this clonotype with many counts. This beta chain lies outside the target of a library built for alpha chains; its clone size means little. This chain joins TRBV19 and TRBJ2-7; a weak D match, TRBD2 (5 bases). The CDR3 length is 13 residues. Germline CDR1 reads LNHDA; CDR2 reads SQIVND (reference sequence). V lost 5 bases to trimming and J lost 4 bases, with 12 bases between them. CDR3 sequence reads: CASSRGYGYEQYF. Written as DNA, the CDR3 is TGTGCCAGTAGTCGCGGGTATGGATACGAGCAGTACTTC.

In its sample, this clonotype was seen many times. The library was prepared for alpha chains; this beta chain is a stray read, so its frequency means little. As DNA, the CDR3 is TGTGCCAGCAGCCCGGACATCTCAGGACTAGCGGGGGGGCGGGAGCAGTTCTTC. This translates into CASSPDISGLAGGREQFF. The rearrangement uses TRBV14 and TRBJ2-1; 15 nucleotides agree with TRBD2. Trimming removed 4 bases from V and 10 bases from J; junction bases left unmatched: 14. The CDR3 is made up of 18 amino acids. Germline V gene data show CDR1 as SGHDN and CDR2 as FVKESK.

On this clonotype itself: For a library built for alpha chains, this beta chain is a stray read; little rests on its size. J is TRBJ2-2 and V is TRBV7-9, with a possible D match to TRBD1 (6 bases). The CDR3 has 16 residues. The V end lost 3 bases, the J end lost 3 bases, and 14 bases lay between the germline ends. Germline V CDR1 and CDR2: SEHNR, FQNEAQ (reference sequence). CDR3 DNA: TGTGCCAGCAGCTTTCAAAGGGGGATCGACACCGGGGAGCTGTTTTTT. Translation gives CASSFQRGIDTGELFF.

At least ten counts were recorded for this clonotype. This beta chain slipped into a library made for alpha chains as a stray read, so its size is not meaningful. This chain uses TRBV28 with TRBJ2-3; weak D call: TRBD2 (6 bases). The CDR3 consists of 15 residues. V lost 3 bases to trimming and J lost 3 bases, with 13 bases between them. Per germline, CDR1 MDHEN and CDR2 SYDVKM. The CDR3: CASSFSGDRTDTQYF. CDR3 nucleotide sequence: TGTGCCAGCAGTTTTTCGGGGGATAGGACAGATACGCAGTATTTT.

This clonotype was detected many times. As an off-target read in a library built for alpha chains, this beta chain has a frequency of little significance. The chain has TRBV3-1 and TRBJ2-7, with D unclear. Looked up from germline, CDR1 is LGHDT and CDR2 is YNNKEL (reference sequence). The V end lost 4 bases, the J end lost 7 bases, and 17 bases lay between the germline ends. CDR3 length equals 14 residues. CDR3 protein: CASSRLLGQTEQYF. In nucleotides, the CDR3 is TGTGCCAGCAGCCGGCTGTTAGGTCAAACGGAGCAGTACTTC.

This clonotype was seen more than once but under ten times. This beta chain slipped into a library made for alpha chains as a stray read, so its size is not meaningful. The genes are TRBV12-3 or TRBV12-4 and TRBJ2-2, with D uncertain. V was clipped by 6 bases and J by 3 bases, with 11 bases between them. The CDR3 consists of 14 residues. CDR3 DNA: TGTGCCAGCAGACGACTCCTCGACACCGGGGAGCTGTTTTTT. It codes for CASRRLLDTGELFF.

This clonotype is medium-sized in the sample. This beta chain slipped into a library made for alpha chains as a stray read, so its size is not meaningful. This chain uses TRBV9 with TRBJ2-3; 11 bases fit TRBD2. With 0 bases clipped from V and 1 base from J, the junction kept 1 base outside the gene matches. The CDR3 totals 16 residues. Germline V lookup: CDR1 SGDLS, CDR2 YYNGEE. The CDR3 spells CASSVVAGGGTDTQYF. CDR3 nucleotide sequence: TGTGCCAGCAGCGTAGTAGCGGGGGGGGGCACAGATACGCAGTATTTT.

In this sample, this clonotype turned up a few times. The size of this beta chain means little, since it is a stray read in a library made for alpha chains. J is TRBJ1-3 and V is TRBV7-2, with D possibly being TRBD1 (5 bases). V was clipped by 1 base and J by 1 base, with 5 bases between them. The CDR3 runs 14 residues. Germline V lookup: CDR1 SGHTA, CDR2 FQGNSA. CDR3 residues: CASSLGTSGNTIYF. CDR3 DNA sequence: TGTGCCAGCAGCTTAGGGACATCTGGAAACACCATATATTTT.

Many counts were recorded for this clonotype. The library was prepared for alpha chains; this beta chain is a stray read, so its frequency means little. The J gene is TRBJ2-5, the V gene TRBV4-3; 8 nucleotides agree with TRBD2. The V segment lost 4 bases and the J segment 5 bases; nucleotides outside the gene matches: 12. The CDR3 consists of 16 residues. Germline V gene sequence: CDR1 LGHNA, CDR2 YSLEER. The CDR3 DNA follows: TGCGCCAGCAGCCGGGGCGGGGGGCCCCAAGAGGAGACCCAGTACTTC. The encoded protein is CASSRGGGPQEETQYF.

As to this clonotype: Because the library targeted alpha chains, this beta chain is an off-target read whose size means little. The CDR3 sequence: CASNRRHLATNEKLFF. CDR3 in DNA: TGCGCCAGCAATAGACGACACCTCGCAACTAATGAAAAACTGTTTTTT. V usage is TRBV10-1 and J usage is TRBJ1-4; D is uncertain. The length of the CDR3 is 16 residues. V was clipped by 7 bases and J by 0 bases, with 15 bases between them. CDR1 and CDR2 from the germline V gene are WNHNN and SYGVQD (reference sequence).

To note about this clonotype: Since the library was made to target alpha chains, this beta chain is a stray read and its abundance is not meaningful. The rearrangement joins TRBV10-2 to TRBJ2-2; 8 bases match TRBD2. Germline lookup yields CDR1 WSHSY and CDR2 SAAADI. With V trimmed by 4 bases and J by 0 bases, 4 bases remained unmatched. The CDR3 spans 16 residues. CDR3 sequence reads: CASSGGSGTNTGELFF. The CDR3 bases are TGCGCCAGCAGTGGAGGTAGCGGGACGAACACCGGGGAGCTGTTTTTT.

Remarks on this clonotype: This beta chain represents an off-target read in a library built for alpha chains; its size is of limited meaning. The chain joins TRBV7-9 to TRBJ2-3; D is unresolved. Germline CDR1 SEHNR, CDR2 FQNEAQ (reference sequence). The ends were cut back, 5 bases at V and 0 bases at J, with 12 bases in the middle. This CDR3 contains 15 residues. CDR3 sequence: CASSPLLLSTDTQYF. The CDR3 region has the DNA TGTGCCAGCAGCCCCTTACTATTGAGCACAGATACGCAGTATTTT.

This clonotype was recorded at least ten times. The library was prepared for alpha chains; this beta chain is a stray read, so its frequency means little. As DNA, the CDR3 is TGTGCCAGCAGCCTAGAACTGACTAGCACAGATACGCAGTATTTT. Translation gives CASSLELTSTDTQYF. This chain links TRBV4-2 with TRBJ2-3, with unresolved D. The germline V gene encodes CDR1 LGHNA and CDR2 YNFKEQ. Trimming took 4 bases from V and 0 from J, leaving 11 bases between them. The CDR3 totals 15 residues.

This clonotype occurred many times. This beta chain represents an off-target read in a library built for alpha chains; its size is of limited meaning. The V and J genes are TRBV7-3 and TRBJ2-3, with 14 nucleotides matching TRBD2. CDR1 SGHTA and CDR2 FQGTGA come from the germline V gene. CDR3 length: 17 amino acids. V trimming: 5 bases; J trimming: 4 bases; junction bases outside the gene matches: 8. The CDR3 DNA follows: TGTGCCAGCAGCCTCACGACTAGCGGGAGGGGATCAGATACGCAGTATTTT. Encoded protein: CASSLTTSGRGSDTQYF.

This clonotype was observed at least ten times. This beta chain lies outside the target of a library built for alpha chains; its clone size means little. V gene TRBV11-1 combines with J gene TRBJ2-1; a possible D gene is TRBD2 (5 bases). Germline V gives CDR1 SGHAT, CDR2 FQDESV (reference sequence). V gave up 3 bases and J gave up 6 bases, with 12 bases separating them. The CDR3 sequence is 14 residues long. CDR3 bases: TGTGCCAGCAGCTTGGGGAGTTCGGTCAATGAGCAGTTCTTC. This gives the protein CASSLGSSVNEQFF.

This clonotype showed up many times. One end of the junction does not line up with germline, which may come from a read error. A library made for alpha chains picked up this beta chain off target, so its size means little. The chain is built from TRBV18 and TRBJ2-4; perhaps TRBD1 as D (6 bases). CDR3 length equals 17 residues. Per germline, CDR1 KGHSH and CDR2 LQKENI. The CDR3 nucleotides read TGTGCCAGCTCACCAGCGCTCACGAACAGGGCCACAAACATTCAGTACTTC. It codes for CASSPALTNRATNIQYF. The complete variable domain, with remaining parts taken from reference TRBV18 and TRBJ2-4, reads NAGVMQNPRHLVRRRGQEARLRCSPMKGHSHVYWYRQLPEEGLKFMVYLQKENIIDESGMPKERFSAEFPKEGPSILRIQQVVRGDSAAYFCASSPALTNRATNIQYFGAGTRLSVL.

This clonotype was counted ten times or more. Found in a library prepared for alpha chains, this beta chain is an off-target read, and its abundance has little meaning. The chain couples TRBV5-6 to TRBJ1-4, with TRBD1 matching over 8 bases. Unmatched junction bases numbered 6, after V lost 6 bases and J lost 5 bases. Germline loops: CDR1 SGHDT, CDR2 YYEEEE. The CDR3 runs 14 residues. CDR3 bases: TGTGCCAGCAATCGACAGGGGATGAATGAAAAACTGTTTTTT. Translation: CASNRQGMNEKLFF.

This clonotype was observed a few times. As an off-target read in a library built for alpha chains, this beta chain has a frequency of little significance. The V gene is TRBV5-5, the J gene TRBJ2-1; D is ambiguous. The CDR3 totals 13 residues. Germline V CDR1 and CDR2: SGHKS, YYEKEE (reference sequence). The V gene lost 0 bases and the J gene lost 7 bases, with 8 bases spanning the gap. The CDR3 loop reads CASSLDVGNEQFF. CDR3 coding DNA: TGTGCCAGCAGCTTGGATGTGGGGAATGAGCAGTTCTTC.

The table lists this clonotype with many counts. Since the library was made to target alpha chains, this beta chain is a stray read and its abundance is not meaningful. The chain couples TRBV27 to TRBJ2-7, with D possibly matching TRBD1 (6 bases). There are 13 residues in the CDR3. The V gene's germline CDR1 is MNHEY and CDR2 SMNVEV (reference sequence). Trimming took off 7 bases at V and 6 bases at J, with 16 bases between the two ends. The CDR3 protein is CASTQTGSSEQYF. The CDR3 bases are TGTGCCAGCACCCAAACAGGGTCGAGCGAGCAGTACTTC.

In this sample, this clonotype turned up many times. A library prepared for alpha chains yielded this beta chain as an off-target read; its size is of little meaning. The J gene is TRBJ1-1, the V gene TRBV3-1, with TRBD1 as a possible D gene (5 bases). Germline-derived CDR1 and CDR2 are LGHDT and YNNKEL (reference sequence). The V and J ends lost 1 base and 5 bases respectively, with 8 bases between them. The CDR3 is 13 amino acids. The CDR3 region is CASSQGGGTEAFF. For the CDR3, the DNA is TGTGCCAGCAGCCAAGGGGGGGGGACTGAAGCTTTCTTT.

This clonotype was seen many times. This beta chain came through as a stray read in a library set up for alpha chains, and its size says little. This sequence joins TRBV2 and TRBJ1-1; possible D gene TRBD1, 5 bases. Looked up from germline, CDR1 is SNHLY and CDR2 is FYNNEI. This CDR3 has 14 amino acids. Trimming removed 5 bases at V and 4 bases at J, with 14 bases between. This chain's CDR3 is CASSPQGGVTEAFF. The CDR3, as DNA: TGTGCCAGCAGTCCCCAGGGCGGAGTCACTGAAGCTTTCTTT.

In its sample, this clonotype was seen many times. With the library built for alpha chains, this beta chain is off target and its frequency is not meaningful. The V and J genes are TRBV5-1 and TRBJ2-3; 10 nucleotides agree with TRBD2. This CDR3 has 16 amino acids. Germline V gene sequence: CDR1 SGHRS, CDR2 YFSETQ. V lost 4 bases, J lost 1 base, and 6 bases stayed unmatched. CDR3 nucleotides: TGCGCCAGCAGCCGAACCCTAGCGGGGGGCACAGATACGCAGTATTTT. As protein: CASSRTLAGGTDTQYF.

This clonotype appeared many times. A library made for alpha chains picked up this beta chain off target, so its size means little. The V call is TRBV6-1, the J call TRBJ2-1; D gene uncertain. This CDR3 has 13 residues. Germline CDR1 is MNHNS and CDR2 is SASEGT. V was clipped by 4 bases and J by 10 bases, with 14 bases between them. CDR3 loop: CASSVTNTMEQFF. In DNA, the CDR3 is TGTGCCAGCAGTGTCACTAATACAATGGAGCAGTTCTTC.

By share of the sample, this clonotype is medium-sized. Being off target in a library aimed at alpha chains, this beta chain has a size of little meaning. The chain carries TRBV3-1 and TRBJ1-1; D is perhaps TRBD1 (6 bases). The V gene's germline CDR1 is LGHDT and CDR2 YNNKEL (reference sequence). The CDR3 length is 16 residues. The V and J ends lost 0 bases and 3 bases respectively, with 14 bases between them. Here the CDR3 DNA reads TGTGCCAGCAGCCAAGAAGTGGGGGGGCGCGACACTGAAGCTTTCTTT. Its translation: CASSQEVGGRDTEAFF. Complete variable domain (other parts from reference TRBV3-1 and TRBJ1-1): DTAVSQTPKYLVTQMGNDKSIKCEQNLGHDTMYWYKQDSKKFLKIMFSYNNKELIINETVPNRFSPKSPDKAHLNLHINSLELGDSAVYFCASSQEVGGRDTEAFFGQGTRLTVV.

This clonotype has just a few counts. This beta chain is an off-target read within a library intended for alpha chains, so its frequency means little. This rearrangement joins TRBV20-1 to TRBJ2-5, with a possible D match to TRBD2 (7 bases). The CDR3 totals 15 residues. Germline V gives CDR1 DFQATT, CDR2 SNEGSKA (reference sequence). V gave up 3 bases and J gave up 6 bases, with 20 bases separating them. CDR3: CSARNGGAEDKTQYF. CDR3 coding DNA: TGCAGTGCTAGGAATGGGGGGGCCGAGGATAAGACCCAGTACTTC.

Ten or more counts support this clonotype. This beta chain came through as a stray read in a library set up for alpha chains, and its size says little. This sequence joins TRBV10-3 and TRBJ2-5, with D hard to call. The V end lost 0 bases, the J end lost 3 bases, and 8 bases lay between the germline ends. The CDR3 runs 14 residues. CDR1 ENHRY and CDR2 SYGVKD come from the germline V gene. CDR3 coding DNA: TGTGCCATCAGTGAGTCGGGTAGCAAAGAGACCCAGTACTTC. It is translated as CAISESGSKETQYF.

With regard to this clonotype: Little can be read into the size of this beta chain, an off-target read in a library designed for alpha chains. The CDR3 region has the DNA TGTGCCAGCAGCCCACCCCGGGGGGATCATGAGCAGTTCTTC. Protein sequence: CASSPPRGDHEQFF. This chain uses TRBV12-3 or TRBV12-4 with TRBJ2-1; 7 bases are shared with TRBD2. The CDR3 length is 14 residues. The ends lost 6 bases at V and 8 bases at J; junction bases unmatched: 10.